The clone carrying this T cell receptor (beta chain) was counted many times. TCRdb re-called the 5' RACE reads through MiXCR, storing one row per CDR3 protein. Here the sample spans about 36,000 distinct CDR3 sequences, around 10% being singletons. PBMCs stored at -80 C, numbering 2 million, were the origin of the unsorted libraries. The trim removed 3 bases at V and 2 bases at J, leaving 6 bases unmatched. Germline CDR1 LNHNV, CDR2 YYDKDF (reference sequence). This CDR3 has 16 residues. This sample was included in a study of neurological immune-mediated disorders. The receptor's source is a woman aged 25 to 39 with HTLV-1-associated myelopathy (HAM/TSP). The rearrangement links TRBV15 to TRBJ2-7; 11 nucleotides line up with TRBD2. Material: PBMCs. Here the CDR3 reads CATSREPTSGAYEQYF. The CDR3, as DNA: TGTGCCACCAGCAGGGAACCGACTAGCGGGGCCTACGAGCAGTACTTC.